Listed here are 21 T cell receptor beta chains from one sample, sequenced in a study of CD8+CD57+ T cells in acquired aplastic anemia. For sequencing, patients were chosen who had shown expansion of CD8+CD57+ cells by flow cytometry. The study profiled TCR beta VDJ and CDR3 using genomic DNA as template. TCRdb recomputed calls from the reads with MiXCR, one row per CDR3 protein. The table lists about 160,000 distinct CDR3 sequences, less than 60% of them singletons. Sequencing was performed on sorted CD4+, CD8+, or CD8+CD57+ T cells (not recorded which) from PBMCs. The source is a human donor with aplastic anemia.

The genes are TRBV15 and TRBJ2-7, with 9 bases fitting TRBD1. The germline V gene encodes CDR1 LNHNV and CDR2 YYDKDF (reference sequence). Losses at the gene ends were 1 base for V and 6 bases for J; bases not matched to a gene: 4. The CDR3 is 14 residues long. The CDR3 region has the DNA TGTGCCACCAGCAGAGTTACAGGGGGCATCGAGCAGTACTTC. This encodes CATSRVTGGIEQYF.

This clonotype showed up many times. The chain combines TRBV20-1 with TRBJ1-5, with unresolved D. The CDR3 covers 14 residues. Trimming removed 4 bases from V and 2 bases from J, with 12 bases in between. Germline CDR1 and CDR2: DFQATT and SNEGSKA (reference sequence). Written as DNA, the CDR3 is TGCAGTGCTATCTCGGGAAGTGGCAATCAGCCCCAGCATTTT. Translating it yields CSAISGSGNQPQHF.

This clonotype was counted a few times. The gene calls are TRBV7-9 and TRBJ2-7; 8 bases fit TRBD1. There are 13 residues in the CDR3. The ends lost 5 bases at V and 7 bases at J; junction bases unmatched: 7. CDR1 is SEHNR and CDR2 is FQNEAQ in the germline V gene (reference sequence). The CDR3 bases are TGTGCCAGCAGCCAACAGGGGGAAGGGGAGCAGTACTTC. This encodes CASSQQGEGEQYF.

The chain uses TRBV13 and TRBJ2-1; TRBD2 matches at 12 bases. This CDR3 contains 19 residues. V lost 6 bases and J lost 7; bases outside the gene matches: 19. Germline values: CDR1 PRHDT, CDR2 FYEKMQ (reference sequence). The CDR3 reads CASSSYKLTSGSQGNEQFF. In DNA, the CDR3 is TGTGCCAGCAGTTCCTACAAACTGACTAGCGGGAGTCAGGGGAATGAGCAGTTCTTC.

The table lists this clonotype with many counts. The genes are TRBV5-1 and TRBJ2-3, with 8 bases fitting TRBD1. V lost 5 bases and J lost 4; bases outside the gene matches: 6. CDR3 size: 14 residues. From germline, CDR1 is SGHRS and CDR2 YFSETQ. For the CDR3, the DNA is TGCGCCAGCAGTCCGGGACAGGAAGCAGATACGCAGTATTTT. It translates to CASSPGQEADTQYF.

This CDR3 reads CASSHKYGDTQYF. The CDR3 region has the DNA TGTGCCAGCAGTCATAAGTATGGAGATACGCAGTATTTT. This chain links TRBV7-9 with TRBJ2-3, with D hard to call. Trimming pared 6 bases from V and 5 bases from J, leaving 12 bases between. This CDR3 has 13 amino acids. CDR1 is SEHNR, CDR2 FQNEAQ, per germline (reference sequence).

The chain joins TRBV7-8 to TRBJ1-5, with a weak D call TRBD1 (5 bases). The CDR3 has 13 amino acids. Germline V gene sequence: CDR1 SGHVS, CDR2 FQNEAQ. V gave up 5 bases and J gave up 6 bases, with 11 bases separating them. The CDR3, as DNA: TGTGCCAGCAGCCTGGGGGGTATTCAGCCCCAGCATTTT. This codes for CASSLGGIQPQHF.

This clonotype was counted many times. V usage is TRBV5-1 and J usage is TRBJ2-5; 8 bases match TRBD2. Per germline, CDR1 SGHRS and CDR2 YFSETQ. J lost 6 bases, V lost 0 bases, and 7 bases had no gene match. This CDR3 region has 15 residues. CDR3 nucleotides: TGCGCCAGCAGCTTGGTCGCGGGGGGTCCCAAGACCCAGTACTTC. This codes for CASSLVAGGPKTQYF.

The genes are TRBV14 and TRBJ1-6; D may be TRBD1 (5 bases). CDR1 is SGHDN and CDR2 is FVKESK in the germline V gene. This CDR3 is 14 amino acids long. Deletions cut 7 bases from V and 7 bases from J, with 14 bases between. This CDR3 reads CASNIGRGNSPLHF. The CDR3, as DNA: TGTGCCAGCAACATTGGGCGGGGGAATTCACCCCTCCACTTT.

DNA of the CDR3: TGTGCCAGCAGCAGGGGAAGACAGGCCGCCAATTCACCCCTCCACTTT. As protein: CASSRGRQAANSPLHF. This rearrangement joins TRBV11-2 to TRBJ1-6, with D perhaps matching TRBD1 (6 bases). The germline V gene encodes CDR1 SGHAT and CDR2 FQNNGV. Trimming left V 5 bases short and J 7 bases short, with 18 bases between. The CDR3 consists of 16 residues.

This clonotype was observed at least ten times. The genes are TRBV5-5 and TRBJ1-5; TRBD1 matches 7 bases. V was clipped by 0 bases and J by 6 bases; unmatched bases: 12. This CDR3 comprises 17 residues. CDR1 SGHKS and CDR2 YYEKEE come from the germline V gene (reference sequence). The CDR3 nucleotides are TGTGCCAGCAGCTTGGGCCTAACGACAGGGACTCCTCAGCCCCAGCATTTT. Amino acid sequence: CASSLGLTTGTPQPQHF. Full variable domain (rest looked up from reference TRBV5-5 and TRBJ1-5): DAGVTQSPTHLIKTRGQQVTLRCSPISGHKSVSWYQQVLGQGPQFIFQYYEKEERGRGNFPDRFSARQFPNYSSELNVNALLLGDSALYLCASSLGLTTGTPQPQHFGDGTRLSIL.

This clonotype was detected ten times or more. The chain has TRBV7-9 and TRBJ1-5; D remains ambiguous. The CDR3 has 15 amino acids. V was trimmed by 0 bases and J by 3 bases, leaving 9 bases between them. Looked up from germline, CDR1 is SEHNR and CDR2 is FQNEAQ (reference sequence). The CDR3 spells CASSLAGDLNQPQHF. The DNA for the CDR3 is TGTGCCAGCAGCTTAGCCGGGGATCTCAATCAGCCCCAGCATTTT.

This clonotype was picked up a small number of times. The J gene is TRBJ2-7, the V gene TRBV7-8, with 8 bases lining up with TRBD2. CDR1 and CDR2 (germline): SGHVS, FQNEAQ. Trimming at V came to 4 bases and at J to 3 bases, leaving 5 bases not matched to a gene. This CDR3 region has 14 residues. Here the CDR3 DNA reads TGTGCCAGCAGCTCTCCGGGAGGGTACTACGAGCAGTACTTC. Its translation: CASSSPGGYYEQYF.

This clonotype was seen at least ten times. A much larger clone lies a single base off, so this may be a read error. No conserved phenylalanine or tryptophan is present at the end of the CDR3, so a read error is the likely explanation. The chain employs TRBV24-1 and TRBJ2-1; D might be TRBD2 (6 bases). This CDR3 has 15 residues. Trimming pared 4 bases from V and 5 bases from J, leaving 14 bases between. Looked up from germline, CDR1 is KGHDR and CDR2 is SFDVKD. CDR3 region: CATSDPGASDNEQFL. DNA of the CDR3: TGTGCCACCAGTGACCCGGGAGCATCCGACAATGAGCAGTTCCTC.

The genes are TRBV7-9 and TRBJ2-3; D remains unclear. The CDR3 loop spans 14 amino acids. V was trimmed by 2 bases and J by 6 bases, leaving 12 bases between them. Germline CDR1 is SEHNR and CDR2 is FQNEAQ (reference sequence). CDR3 sequence reads: CASSLFGDVDTQYF. In nucleotides, the CDR3 is TGTGCCAGCAGCTTATTTGGCGACGTGGATACGCAGTATTTT.

The gene calls are TRBV10-3 and TRBJ1-2, with D possibly matching TRBD1 (6 bases). Trimming removed 9 bases at V and 7 bases at J, with 18 bases between. The CDR3 runs 13 residues. Germline assignment: CDR1 ENHRY and CDR2 SYGVKD. The CDR3 region is CAITTTGHPGYTF. As DNA, the CDR3 is TGTGCCATAACTACGACAGGCCATCCTGGCTACACCTTC.

In its sample, this clonotype was seen many times. The CDR3 coding sequence is TGTGCCAGCAGCCCCTCCACAGGGGTGGCCACTGAAGCTTTCTTT. It translates to CASSPSTGVATEAFF. V usage is TRBV11-2 and J usage is TRBJ1-1; 7 nucleotides agree with TRBD1. Germline CDR1 is SGHAT and CDR2 is FQNNGV. CDR3 length: 15 residues. The junction had 10 bases not matched to a gene; V was cut back by 5 bases and J by 4 bases.

As to this clonotype: One base away lies a much larger clone, so this may be a sequencing read error. This rearrangement joins TRBV9 to TRBJ1-1; D remains ambiguous. The V and J ends lost 2 bases and 1 base respectively, with 12 bases between them. Germline V CDR1 and CDR2: SGDLS, YYNGEE. CDR3 length equals 15 residues. In nucleotides, the CDR3 is TGTGCCAGCAGCGTGGGATTATCGGAGAACACTGAAGCTTTCTTT. It is translated as CASSVGLSENTEAFF.

This chain uses TRBV28 with TRBJ2-7, with D perhaps matching TRBD1 or TRBD2 (7 bases each). The J call could be wrong; TRBJ2-5 is a better fit for the DNA end. The CDR3 runs to 15 residues. Germline CDR1 is MDHEN and CDR2 is SYDVKM. CDR3 in DNA: TGTGCCACAGGGGGGGCAGGTAGTCTCCAAGAGACCCAGTACTTC. Encoded protein: CATGGAGSLQETQYF.

The rearrangement links TRBV20-1 to TRBJ1-6; D remains unclear. This CDR3 spans 13 amino acids. Germline lookup yields CDR1 DFQATT and CDR2 SNEGSKA (reference sequence). Trimming took 1 base from V and 10 from J, leaving 11 bases between them. CDR3 region: CSARGREGSPLHF. The CDR3 DNA reads TGCAGTGCTAGAGGAAGAGAGGGATCACCCCTCCACTTT.

Ten or more counts support this clonotype. The V call is TRBV6-1, the J call TRBJ1-2; tentatively, D is TRBD1 (6 bases). The CDR3 length is 12 residues. Germline V CDR1 and CDR2: MNHNS, SASEGT. V lost 5 bases and J lost 8, with 12 bases in between. The CDR3 DNA is TGTGCCAGCAGTCCCCCGGGGGGCGGCTACACCTTC. Translation gives CASSPPGGGYTF.